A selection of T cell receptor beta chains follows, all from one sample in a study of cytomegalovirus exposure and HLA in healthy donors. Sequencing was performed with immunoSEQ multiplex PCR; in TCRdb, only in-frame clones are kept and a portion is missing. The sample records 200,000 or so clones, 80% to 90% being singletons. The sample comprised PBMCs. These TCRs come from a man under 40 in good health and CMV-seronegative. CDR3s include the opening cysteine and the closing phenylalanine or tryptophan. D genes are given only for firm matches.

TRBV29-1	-	CSVTLGQGTSYEQYF
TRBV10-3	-	CAISESPAVNSGAFF
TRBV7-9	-	CASSLVRAAMYGYTF
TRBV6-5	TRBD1	CASSPRTGGFEQFF
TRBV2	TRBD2	CASEVETASGEQYF
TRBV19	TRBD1	CASSQLTGDGYTF
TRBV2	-	CASKQYEQYF
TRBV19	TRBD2	CASSITSGAYEQYF
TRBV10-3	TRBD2	CAIRASGAYNEQFF
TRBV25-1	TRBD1	CASSERAGGAYNEQFF
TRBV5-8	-	CASSSGLGGNYGYTF
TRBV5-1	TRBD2	CASRPGGQLGEQYF
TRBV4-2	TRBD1	CASSQDLTGTGGTGELFF
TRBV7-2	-	CASSLREMAFF
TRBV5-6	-	CASTTLSQGNPYEQYF
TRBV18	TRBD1	CASSPPGQGAEGTEAFF
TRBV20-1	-	CSARADYEQYF
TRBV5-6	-	CASSLVGRGLVTDTQYF
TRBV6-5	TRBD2	CASSRGGIVDTQYF
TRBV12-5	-	CASGLLRRVGYEETQYF
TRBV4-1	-	CASSFRRNPTDTQYF
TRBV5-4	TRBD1	CASSRLDRGFEQYF
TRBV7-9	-	CASSLYGTAYNSPLHF
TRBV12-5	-	CASGSTRNTEAFF
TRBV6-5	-	CASFRRNYGYTF
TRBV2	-	CASPRPGNTEAFF
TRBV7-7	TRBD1	CARWEETSRDRQLGQPQHF
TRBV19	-	CASSNGRGDLGYEQYF
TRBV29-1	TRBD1	CSVDLSRTGGGYTF
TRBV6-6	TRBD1	CASRGTGPYEQYF
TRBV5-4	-	CASSLDEADTQYF
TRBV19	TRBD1	CASLDRGRGYGYTF
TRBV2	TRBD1	CASSAQGARREKLFF
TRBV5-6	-	CASSLVAGSGNTIYF
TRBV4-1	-	CASSHMIGDTGELFF
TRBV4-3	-	CASSQVGGGRIGEKLFF
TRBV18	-	CASSPRQGSTNEKLFF
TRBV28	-	CASGGAGSSGADTQYF
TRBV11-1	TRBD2	CASSFPGLAGGELTHEQFF
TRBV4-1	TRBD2	CASSHGRGSYEQYF